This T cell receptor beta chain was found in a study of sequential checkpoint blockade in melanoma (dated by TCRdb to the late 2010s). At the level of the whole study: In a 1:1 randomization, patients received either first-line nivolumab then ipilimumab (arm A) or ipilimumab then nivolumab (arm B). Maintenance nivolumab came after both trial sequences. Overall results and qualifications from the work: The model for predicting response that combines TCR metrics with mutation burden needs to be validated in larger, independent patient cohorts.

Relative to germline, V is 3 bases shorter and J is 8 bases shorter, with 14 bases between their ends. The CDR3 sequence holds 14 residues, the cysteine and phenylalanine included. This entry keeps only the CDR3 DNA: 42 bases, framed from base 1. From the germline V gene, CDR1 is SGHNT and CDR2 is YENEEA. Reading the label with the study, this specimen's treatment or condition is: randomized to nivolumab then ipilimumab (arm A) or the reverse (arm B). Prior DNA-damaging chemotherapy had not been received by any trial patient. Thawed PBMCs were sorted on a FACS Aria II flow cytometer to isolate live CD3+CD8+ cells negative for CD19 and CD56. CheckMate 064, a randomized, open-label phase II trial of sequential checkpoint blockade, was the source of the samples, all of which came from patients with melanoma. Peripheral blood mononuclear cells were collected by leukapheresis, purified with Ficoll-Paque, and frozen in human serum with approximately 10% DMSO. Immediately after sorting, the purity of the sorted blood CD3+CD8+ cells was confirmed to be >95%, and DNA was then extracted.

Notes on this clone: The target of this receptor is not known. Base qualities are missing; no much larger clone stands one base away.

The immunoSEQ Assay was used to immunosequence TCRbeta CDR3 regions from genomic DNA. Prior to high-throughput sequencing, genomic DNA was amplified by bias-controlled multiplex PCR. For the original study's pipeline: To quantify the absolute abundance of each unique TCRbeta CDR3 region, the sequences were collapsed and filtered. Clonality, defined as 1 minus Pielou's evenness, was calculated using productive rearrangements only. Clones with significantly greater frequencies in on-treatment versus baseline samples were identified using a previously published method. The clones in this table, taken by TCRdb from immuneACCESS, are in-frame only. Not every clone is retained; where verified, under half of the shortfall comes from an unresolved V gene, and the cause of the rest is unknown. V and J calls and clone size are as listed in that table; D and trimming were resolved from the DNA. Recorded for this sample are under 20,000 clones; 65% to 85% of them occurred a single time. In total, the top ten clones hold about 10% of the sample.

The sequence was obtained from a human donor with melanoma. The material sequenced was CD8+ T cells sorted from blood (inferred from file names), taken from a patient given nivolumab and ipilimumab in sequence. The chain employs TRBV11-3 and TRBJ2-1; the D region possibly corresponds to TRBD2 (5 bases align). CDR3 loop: CASSFPGRGDEQFF. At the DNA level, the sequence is TGTGCCAGCAGCTTTCCGGGGAGAGGAGATGAGCAGTTCTTC.